A selection of T cell receptor beta chains follows, all from one sample in a study of blood T cell repertoires in COVID-19. Here immunoSEQ multiplex PCR was the method, and the copy in TCRdb shows in-frame clones only, minus some. The sample carries 260,000 or so clones, roughly 87% recorded once. The sequencing input was peripheral blood. The receptors come from a man aged 18 to 29 with active or convalescent COVID-19. Each CDR3 is given with its conserved first and last residue. The order of the fields is D gene, clone size, J gene, V gene, CDR3 protein, CDR3 DNA. A D gene is named only where the DNA matches it firmly. Clone size is not always given. Where it is, it says once, few, many or a class for expanded clones.

>-|once|TRBJ1-1|TRBV7-9
CASSLRGTAQDGAFF
TGTGCCAGCAGCTTAAGGGGGACGGCCCAAGACGGAGCTTTCTTT
>-|once|TRBJ1-1|TRBV11-2
CASSLDLWATEAFF
TGTGCCAGCAGCTTAGATCTATGGGCAACTGAAGCTTTCTTT
>-|-|TRBJ2-5|TRBV25-1
CASARAPPEGKETQYF
TGTGCCAGCGCCCGGGCCCCGCCGGAGGGAAAAGAGACCCAGTACTTC
>-|-|TRBJ1-1|TRBV12-3/TRBV12-4
CASRQFGNTEAFF
TGTGCCAGCAGACAGTTTGGGAACACTGAAGCTTTCTTT
>-|once|TRBJ2-7|TRBV5-1
CASSLTLVNYEQYF
TGCGCCAGCAGCTTGACTCTCGTAAACTACGAGCAGTACTTC
>-|once|TRBJ1-3|TRBV6-5
CASSQTISGNTIYF
TGTGCCAGCAGTCAGACAATCTCTGGAAACACCATATATTTT
>TRBD1|-|TRBJ2-1|TRBV4-1
CASSHFGQAYNEQFF
TGCGCCAGCAGCCACTTCGGACAGGCCTACAATGAGCAGTTCTTC
>TRBD2|-|TRBJ2-1|TRBV10-3
CAISEKGLASYNEQFF
TGTGCCATCAGTGAAAAGGGACTAGCGTCCTACAATGAGCAGTTCTTC
>-|-|TRBJ2-7|TRBV7-6
CASSLSRGRLGGEQYF
TGTGCCAGCAGCTTAAGTAGGGGGCGCCTGGGGGGCGAGCAGTACTTC
>TRBD2|few|TRBJ2-1|TRBV7-9
CASSSYGTSGTPKDVEQFF
TGTGCCAGCAGCTCGTACGGGACTAGCGGGACCCCTAAGGATGTTGAGCAGTTCTTC
>TRBD1|-|TRBJ2-7|TRBV3-1/TRBV3-2
CASSQRQGYYEQYF
TGTGCCAGCAGCCAAAGACAGGGGTACTACGAGCAGTACTTC
>TRBD1|few|TRBJ1-2|TRBV2
CASSVPGQGLRYGYTF
TGTGCCAGCAGTGTCCCGGGACAGGGGCTCCGCTATGGCTACACCTTC
>-|-|TRBJ1-1|TRBV5-1
CASKSTSRGTEAFF
TGCGCCAGCAAGTCCACCTCCCGCGGCACTGAAGCTTTCTTT
>TRBD1|-|TRBJ2-7|TRBV5-4
CASSGGQGGFNTYEQYF
TGTGCCAGCAGCGGGGGACAGGGGGGTTTCAACACCTACGAGCAGTACTTC
>-|-|TRBJ2-3|TRBV6-2/TRBV6-3
CASSYPTNPDTQYF
TGTGCCAGCAGTTACCCGACAAACCCAGATACGCAGTATTTT
>TRBD2|once|TRBJ2-1|TRBV24-1
CATSDRGGTSGRNEQFF
TGTGCCACCAGTGACCGGGGGGGGACTAGCGGGAGGAATGAGCAGTTCTTC
>-|-|TRBJ1-4|TRBV4-1
CASSQSGPGHRSF
TGCGCCAGCAGCCAATCGGGTCCGGGACATAGGTCATTT
>-|once|TRBJ2-2|TRBV5-1
CASSLGDKTGELFF
TGCGCCAGCAGCTTGGGGGACAAGACCGGGGAGCTGTTTTTT
>TRBD1|-|TRBJ1-2|TRBV18
CASSPPGQGGYGYTF
TGTGCCAGCTCACCACCTGGACAGGGGGGGTATGGCTACACCTTC
>-|-|TRBJ1-1|TRBV10-3
CAISGKGGQNTEAFF
TGTGCCATCAGTGGCAAGGGGGGGCAGAACACTGAAGCTTTCTTT
>-|-|TRBJ2-5|TRBV3-1/TRBV3-2
CASSQALVIQETQYF
TGTGCCAGCAGCCAAGCACTCGTGATACAGGAGACCCAGTACTTC
>-|-|TRBJ2-7|TRBV3-1/TRBV3-2
CASSSGDYEQYF
TGTGCCAGCAGCTCCGGGGACTACGAGCAGTACTTC
>-|-|TRBJ1-3|TRBV21-1
CASRGTGAFGNTIYF
TGTGCCAGCAGGGGGACAGGGGCTTTTGGAAACACCATATATTTT
>-|-|TRBJ1-5|TRBV4-1
CASSSTVQGGQPQHF
TGCGCCAGCAGCTCCACAGTTCAGGGTGGTCAGCCCCAGCATTTT
>-|-|TRBJ1-2|TRBV10-3
CAISDTGKKGYGYTF
TGTGCCATCAGTGATACAGGGAAGAAAGGCTATGGCTACACCTTC
>-|-|TRBJ1-2|TRBV5-1
CASSLQSPEDGYTF
TGCGCCAGCAGCTTACAGTCCCCGGAGGATGGCTACACCTTC
>TRBD2|-|TRBJ2-7|TRBV6-1
CASSEGLAQSYEQYF
TGTGCCAGCAGTGAGGGACTAGCGCAATCCTACGAGCAGTACTTC
>-|-|TRBJ1-2|TRBV7-9
CASSLGTVYGYTF
TGTGCCAGCAGCTTAGGGACAGTCTATGGCTACACCTTC
>-|-|TRBJ1-4|TRBV5-1
CASSGSATNEKLFF
TGCGCCAGCAGCGGCAGTGCAACTAATGAAAAACTGTTTTTT
>-|-|TRBJ2-1|TRBV4-3
CASSPRSSYNEQFF
TGCGCCAGCAGCCCAAGGAGCTCCTACAATGAGCAGTTCTTC
>TRBD1|-|TRBJ1-5|TRBV5-1
CASSSGTGGGNQPQHF
TGCGCCAGCAGCTCCGGGACAGGGGGCGGCAATCAGCCCCAGCATTTT
>-|-|TRBJ1-1|TRBV5-1
CASSLGEGGLTEAFF
TGCGCCAGCAGCTTGGGGGAGGGAGGGTTGACTGAAGCTTTCTTT
>-|few|TRBJ1-1|TRBV12-3/TRBV12-4
CASSRQVVTEAFF
TGTGCCAGCAGTAGACAGGTGGTGACTGAAGCTTTCTTT
>-|once|TRBJ1-1|TRBV19
CASSIVGLSEAFF
TGTGCCAGTAGTATAGTCGGGTTGTCTGAAGCTTTCTTT
>TRBD1|-|TRBJ1-2|TRBV19
CASSISETGYGYTF
TGTGCCAGTAGTATATCCGAGACAGGGTACGGCTACACCTTC
>-|-|TRBJ1-5|TRBV27
CASSSYGLINQPQHF
TGTGCCAGCAGTAGTTACGGGTTAATAAATCAGCCCCAGCATTTT
>-|-|TRBJ1-5|TRBV12-5
CASGGTGSRNQPQHF
TGTGCTAGTGGCGGCACAGGGTCTCGCAATCAGCCCCAGCATTTT
>TRBD2|-|TRBJ2-2|TRBV11-2
CATPRRGAQNTGELFF
TGTGCCACTCCCAGGCGGGGGGCCCAGAACACCGGGGAGCTGTTTTTT
>-|-|TRBJ1-1|TRBV27
CASGDMNTEAFF
TGTGCCAGTGGGGACATGAACACTGAAGCTTTCTTT
>-|once|TRBJ1-5|TRBV19
CASTPGGWQPQHF
TGTGCCAGTACCCCTGGGGGGTGGCAGCCCCAGCATTTT
>-|-|TRBJ1-1|TRBV6-4
CASSAREDTEAFF
TGTGCCAGCAGTGCAAGGGAGGACACTGAAGCTTTCTTT
>-|-|TRBJ2-2|TRBV9
CASSVTGGRTGELFF
TGTGCCAGCAGCGTAACCGGGGGGCGCACCGGGGAGCTGTTTTTT
>-|once|TRBJ1-3|TRBV4-3
CASSQRGSGNTIYF
TGCGCCAGCAGCCAACGAGGCTCTGGAAACACCATATATTTT
>TRBD1|few|TRBJ1-6|TRBV9
CASSAGQGDSPLHF
TGTGCCAGCAGCGCAGGACAGGGAGATTCACCCCTCCACTTT
>-|-|TRBJ1-1|TRBV19
CASIPNRVPEAFF
TGTGCCAGTATTCCTAACAGGGTCCCTGAAGCTTTCTTT
>TRBD1|-|TRBJ1-2|TRBV5-1
CASSSQGVDYGYTF
TGCGCCAGCAGCTCACAGGGGGTGGACTATGGCTACACCTTC
>-|-|TRBJ1-2|TRBV23-1
CASSQPIGRGGYGYTF
TGCGCCAGCAGTCAACCTATTGGAAGGGGGGGATATGGCTACACCTTC
>-|-|TRBJ2-5|TRBV3-1/TRBV3-2
CASSQVVGVETQYF
TGTGCCAGCAGCCAAGTGGTCGGGGTAGAGACCCAGTACTTC
>TRBD1|-|TRBJ2-3|TRBV9
CASSMQGVDTDTQYF
TGTGCCAGCAGTATGCAGGGGGTAGACACAGATACGCAGTATTTT
>-|-|TRBJ2-3|TRBV5-1
CASSFAGSSTDTQYF
TGCGCCAGCAGCTTTGCGGGCTCTAGCACAGATACGCAGTATTTT
>-|-|TRBJ1-2|TRBV5-6
CASSSSGEGRYGYTF
TGTGCCAGCAGCTCATCAGGGGAGGGAAGGTATGGCTACACCTTC
>-|-|TRBJ1-1|TRBV6-5
CASSYIGEDTEAFF
TGTGCCAGCAGTTACATTGGCGAGGACACTGAAGCTTTCTTT
>TRBD2|few|TRBJ2-2|TRBV10-1
CARSGGGNTLNTGELFF
TGCGCCCGCAGTGGGGGGGGTAATACCCTGAACACCGGGGAGCTGTTTTTT
>TRBD2|-|TRBJ2-2|TRBV7-2
CASSSFSGGAGELFF
TGTGCCAGCAGCAGTTTTAGCGGGGGGGCCGGGGAGCTGTTTTTT
>-|-|TRBJ1-2|TRBV6-5
CASSSGGIGYGYTF
TGTGCCAGCAGTTCGGGGGGAATAGGCTATGGCTACACCTTC